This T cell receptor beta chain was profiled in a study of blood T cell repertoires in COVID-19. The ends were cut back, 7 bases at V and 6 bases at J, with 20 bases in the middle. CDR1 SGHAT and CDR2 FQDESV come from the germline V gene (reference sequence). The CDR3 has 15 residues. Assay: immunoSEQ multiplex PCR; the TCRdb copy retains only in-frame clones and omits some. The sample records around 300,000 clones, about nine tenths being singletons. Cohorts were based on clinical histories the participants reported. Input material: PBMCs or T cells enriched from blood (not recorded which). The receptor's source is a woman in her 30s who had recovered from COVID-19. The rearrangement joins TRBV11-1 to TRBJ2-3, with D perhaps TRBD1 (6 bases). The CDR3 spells CASTGAQGHWDTQYF. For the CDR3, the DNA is TGTGCCAGCACCGGCGCACAGGGCCACTGGGATACGCAGTATTTT.